This T cell receptor (beta chain) was documented in a study of T cell repertoires in cytomegalovirus infection (dated by TCRdb to about 2019). As for the study more broadly: Alongside well-studied HLA-B-restricted epitopes, the peptide stimulations were aimed at recently identified HLA-C-restricted CMV epitopes, whose presentation resists viral immunomodulation. Donor HLA type was relevant to the analysis, because carriage of CMV infection together with the matching HLA type was indicated by public TCR beta signatures. The paper's findings and limits, for the study overall: Carriers of CMV infection plus the relevant HLA type were discriminated by the cumulative frequency of public TCR beta family members in the study cohort and in an independent roughly 400-donor cohort. In the ex vivo response, HLA-C-restricted CMV-specific TCR beta clonotypes were dominant, and in two of eight donors the single most frequent clonotype came from this HLA-C-restricted group.

This clonotype was recorded at least ten times. No antigen is known for it. Qualities for individual bases were not recorded, and no much larger clone is one base off. The treatment or condition label of this sample denotes: in vitro stimulation with specific CMV peptide epitopes to enrich CMV-specific T cells. The sequencer listed for this sample is Illumina HiSeq 1500. TCRdb reworked the public reads: Q25 trimming with fastp, MiXCR clone assembly, productive beta chains retained. Entries are consolidated by CDR3 protein sequence, retaining the most common genes and DNA. The sample includes about 150,000 distinct CDR3 sequences, with 32% observed a single time. The top ten clonotypes cover 45% to 55% of the sample. Via the germline V gene, CDR1 is SGHTA and CDR2 FQGNSA. The CDR3 goes from the cysteine to the phenylalanine over 13 residues. Solely the CDR3 DNA is kept, with 39 bases framed from the first base. V is shortened by 3 bases, J by 7 bases, and the region joining them spans 10 bases.

Recombination connected TRBV7-2 to TRBJ2-1; TRBD1 is perhaps the D gene, given 5 matching bases. This receptor was taken from a human donor in good health (CMV status not recorded). Some clones in this sample may be carry-over from other donors' samples. The sequencing used CD8+ T cells from cultured PBMCs, collected from culture after CMV antigen stimulation. The CDR3: CASSFTWTNEQFF. The DNA is TGTGCCAGCAGCTTTACCTGGACAAATGAGCAGTTCTTC.